Detailed here is one T cell receptor beta chain. What it recognizes is unknown. The data were taken from a study of beta chain features in type 1 diabetes. Findings and caveats of the study: PCR might pick shorter templates more often, in the same way for patients and controls. HLA effects on TCRB rearrangement stayed unresolved here. The study found moderately but significantly shorter TCRB CDR3s in all four CD4+ subsets of Type 1 diabetes patients.

Cells sorted by CD45RO/CCR7/CD25/CD127/CD95/CD27 comprised CD4+ naive, central memory, regulatory and stem cell-like memory cells. Reverse transcription of all isolated RNA meant that expressed TCRB transcripts were sequenced. Here immunoSEQ multiplex PCR was the method, and the copy in TCRdb shows in-frame clones only, minus some. The data contain fewer than 200,000 clones, around 10% of them seen just once; the ten biggest clones take up around 0.5%. V was shortened by 1 base and J by 1 base, with 7 bases between the two germline ends. There are 14 residues in the CDR3. Germline CDR1 is SGHTA and CDR2 is FQGNSA.

The clonotype was recovered from a man under 40 with type 1 diabetes. The sequenced material came from central memory CD4+ T cells from blood. This chain joins TRBV7-2 and TRBJ2-5; possible D gene TRBD2, 6 bases. As DNA, the CDR3 is TGTGCCAGCAGCTTAGAACTAGCCCAAGAGACCCAGTACTTC. Its translation is CASSLELAQETQYF.